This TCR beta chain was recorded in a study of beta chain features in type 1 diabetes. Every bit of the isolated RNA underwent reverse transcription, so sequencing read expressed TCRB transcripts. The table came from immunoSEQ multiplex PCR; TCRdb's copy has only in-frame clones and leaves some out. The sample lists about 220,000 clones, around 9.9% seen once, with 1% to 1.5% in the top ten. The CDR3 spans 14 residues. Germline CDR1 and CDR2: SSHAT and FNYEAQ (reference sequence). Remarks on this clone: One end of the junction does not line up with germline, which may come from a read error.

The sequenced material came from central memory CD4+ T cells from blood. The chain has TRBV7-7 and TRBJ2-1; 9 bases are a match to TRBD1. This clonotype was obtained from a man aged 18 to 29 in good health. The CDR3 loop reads CASSPGQGYNEQFF. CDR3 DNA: TGTGCTAGCAGCCCGGGACAGGGTTACAATGAGCAGTTCTTC. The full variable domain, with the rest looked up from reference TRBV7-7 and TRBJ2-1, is GAGVSQSPRYKVTKRGQDVTLRCDPISSHATLYWYQQALGQGPEFLTYFNYEAQPDKSGLPSDRFSAERPEGSISTLTIQRTEQRDSAMYRCASSPGQGYNEQFFGPGTRLTVL.